These 8 T cell receptor beta chains were all obtained from the same sample, sequenced in a study of T cell responses to AZD1222 COVID-19 vaccine. Assay: immunoSEQ multiplex PCR; the TCRdb copy retains only in-frame clones and omits some. The profile shows more than 95,000 clones, approximately 89% of them singletons. The specimen comprised peripheral blood, sampled on day 0 of AZD1222 vaccination. All receptors derive from an adult in good health.

The V gene is TRBV19, the J gene TRBJ1-5; D might be TRBD1 (6 bases). Trimming shortened V by 8 bases and J by 3 bases, and 17 bases separated the two germline ends. The CDR3 is made up of 15 amino acids. The germline gives CDR1 LNHDA, CDR2 SQIVND (reference sequence). The CDR3 spells CASRGRGALNQPQHF. Written as DNA, the CDR3 is TGTGCCAGTCGGGGGCGGGGCGCCCTCAATCAGCCCCAGCATTTT.

This chain links TRBV5-1 with TRBJ1-2; D may be TRBD1 (5 bases). CDR1 and CDR2 from the germline V gene are SGHRS and YFSETQ. This CDR3 has 14 residues. The V end was cut by 0 bases, the J end by 6 bases, with 12 bases between. The CDR3 region is CASSLDGRADGYTF. The CDR3 DNA sequence: TGCGCCAGCAGCTTGGACGGCAGGGCGGATGGCTACACCTTC.

As DNA, the CDR3 is TGTGCCAGCAGCCCCCACGGGACACAAAACACCGGGGAGCTGTTTTTT. This codes for CASSPHGTQNTGELFF. The V call is TRBV7-3, the J call TRBJ2-2; tentatively, D is TRBD1 (6 bases). Per the germline V gene, CDR1 is SGHTA and CDR2 is FQGTGA. This CDR3 is built from 16 residues. Trimming took off 5 bases at V and 2 bases at J, with 15 bases between the two ends.

The chain carries TRBV29-1 and TRBJ2-3; D remains unclear. CDR3 size: 15 residues. Germline loops: CDR1 SQVTM, CDR2 ANQGSEA. V was shortened by 0 bases and J by 1 base, with 11 bases between the two germline ends. The CDR3 loop is CSVEEYWARTDTQYF. The CDR3 nucleotides read TGCAGCGTTGAAGAGTATTGGGCTCGCACAGATACGCAGTATTTT.

This chain joins TRBV19 and TRBJ1-1; 10 bases fit TRBD1. Trimming removed 5 bases from V and 3 bases from J; junction bases left unmatched: 6. Germline lookup yields CDR1 LNHDA and CDR2 SQIVND (reference sequence). This CDR3 is 15 amino acids long. The CDR3 nucleotides read TGTGCCAGTAGTGTGACAGGGGGCTGGGACACTGAAGCTTTCTTT. Translation gives CASSVTGGWDTEAFF.

The chain links TRBV28 to TRBJ2-7; 8 bases align to TRBD1. This CDR3 is 16 amino acids long. In germline, CDR1 is MDHEN, CDR2 SYDVKM. V was pared by 6 bases and J by 2 bases, with 12 bases of the junction left unmatched. The DNA for the CDR3 is TGTGCCAGCAGCCAACCCGGACAGGGTAGGGCCTACGAGCAGTACTTC. The encoded protein is CASSQPGQGRAYEQYF.

The CDR3 region is CASSLRVWAEAFF. CDR3 coding DNA: TGTGCCAGCAGCTTGCGGGTTTGGGCTGAAGCTTTCTTT. The V and J genes are TRBV13 and TRBJ1-1, with D unclear. The V gene lost 3 bases and the J gene lost 6 bases, with 11 bases spanning the gap. Germline loops: CDR1 PRHDT, CDR2 FYEKMQ (reference sequence). This CDR3 contains 13 residues.

The V and J genes are TRBV7-3 and TRBJ2-2; D is possibly TRBD1 or TRBD2 (5 bases each). V lost 0 bases and J lost 7, with 12 bases in between. The CDR3 is 15 residues long. The germline V gene encodes CDR1 SGHTA and CDR2 FQGTGA. CDR3 protein: CASSLTGTRGGELFF. CDR3 nucleotide sequence: TGTGCCAGCAGCTTAACGGGGACGCGCGGCGGGGAGCTGTTTTTT.